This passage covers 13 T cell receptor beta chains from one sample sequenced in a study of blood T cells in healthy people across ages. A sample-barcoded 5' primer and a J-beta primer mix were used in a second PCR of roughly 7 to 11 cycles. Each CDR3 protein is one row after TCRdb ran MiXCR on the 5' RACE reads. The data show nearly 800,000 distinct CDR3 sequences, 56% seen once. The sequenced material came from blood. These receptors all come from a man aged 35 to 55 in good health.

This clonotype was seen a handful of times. Written as DNA, the CDR3 is TGTGCCAGCAGTTTACGACTAGCTGAACGGGCCCAGTACTTC. The encoded protein is CASSLRLAERAQYF. The chain employs TRBV12-3 or TRBV12-4 and TRBJ2-5; 7 bases are shared with TRBD2. The CDR3 has 14 amino acids. The V gene end was trimmed by 2 bases and the J gene end by 9 bases; junction bases not matched to a gene: 9.

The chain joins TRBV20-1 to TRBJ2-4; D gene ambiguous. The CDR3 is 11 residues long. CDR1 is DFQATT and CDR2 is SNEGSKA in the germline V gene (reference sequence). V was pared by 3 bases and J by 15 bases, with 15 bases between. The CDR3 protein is CSASLSQPVYF. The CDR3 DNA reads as TGCAGTGCTAGTTTGAGCCAGCCGGTGTACTTC.

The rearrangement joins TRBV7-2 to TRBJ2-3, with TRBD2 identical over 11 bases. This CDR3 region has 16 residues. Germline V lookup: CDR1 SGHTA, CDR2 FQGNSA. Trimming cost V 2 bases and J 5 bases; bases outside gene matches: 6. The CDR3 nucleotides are TGTGCCAGCAGCTTAAAACTAGCGGGAGTTAGAGATACGCAGTATTTT. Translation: CASSLKLAGVRDTQYF.

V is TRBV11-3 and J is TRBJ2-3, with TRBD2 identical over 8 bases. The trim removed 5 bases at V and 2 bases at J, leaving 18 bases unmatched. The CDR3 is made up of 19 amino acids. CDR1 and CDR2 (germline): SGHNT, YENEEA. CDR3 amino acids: CASSRDWGVVSGITDTQYF. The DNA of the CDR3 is TGTGCCAGCAGCCGTGATTGGGGGGTCGTTAGCGGGATCACAGATACGCAGTATTTT.

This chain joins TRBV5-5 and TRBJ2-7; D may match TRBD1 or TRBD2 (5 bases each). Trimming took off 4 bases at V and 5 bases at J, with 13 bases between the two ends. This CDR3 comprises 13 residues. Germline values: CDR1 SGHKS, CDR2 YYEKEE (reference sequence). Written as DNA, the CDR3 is TGTGCCAGCAGCGGGACCGTAGTCCACGAGCAGTACTTC. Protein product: CASSGTVVHEQYF.

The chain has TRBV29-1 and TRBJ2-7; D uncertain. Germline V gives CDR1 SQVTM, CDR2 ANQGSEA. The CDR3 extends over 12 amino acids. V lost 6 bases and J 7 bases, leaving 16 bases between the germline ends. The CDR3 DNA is TGCAGCGTAGCTAGGACCATGGGGGAGCAGTACTTC. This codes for CSVARTMGEQYF.

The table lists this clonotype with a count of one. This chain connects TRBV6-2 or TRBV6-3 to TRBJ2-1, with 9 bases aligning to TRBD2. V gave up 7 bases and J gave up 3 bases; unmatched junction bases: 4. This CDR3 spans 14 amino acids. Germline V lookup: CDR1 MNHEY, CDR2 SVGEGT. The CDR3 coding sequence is TGTGCCAGCACGCTAGCGGGGTTCTACAATGAGCAGTTCTTC. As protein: CASTLAGFYNEQFF.

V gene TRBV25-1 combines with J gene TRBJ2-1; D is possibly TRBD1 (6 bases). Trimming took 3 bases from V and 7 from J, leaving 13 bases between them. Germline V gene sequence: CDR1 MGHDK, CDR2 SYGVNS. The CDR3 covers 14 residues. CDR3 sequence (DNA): TGTGCCAGCAGTGACCCGACAGGACTTAATGAGCAGTTCTTC. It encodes CASSDPTGLNEQFF.

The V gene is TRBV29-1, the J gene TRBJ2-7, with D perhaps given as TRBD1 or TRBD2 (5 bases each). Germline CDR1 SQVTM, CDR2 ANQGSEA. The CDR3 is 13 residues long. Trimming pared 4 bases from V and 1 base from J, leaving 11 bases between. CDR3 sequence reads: CSVAPGASYEQYF. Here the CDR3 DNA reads TGCAGCGTTGCTCCCGGGGCATCCTACGAGCAGTACTTC.

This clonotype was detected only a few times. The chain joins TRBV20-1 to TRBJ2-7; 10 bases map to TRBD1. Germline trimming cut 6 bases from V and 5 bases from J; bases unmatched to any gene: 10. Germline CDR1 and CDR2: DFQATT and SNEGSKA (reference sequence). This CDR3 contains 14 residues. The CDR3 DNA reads TGCAGTGCCTTAACCGGGACAGGGGACAACGAGCAGTACTTC. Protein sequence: CSALTGTGDNEQYF.

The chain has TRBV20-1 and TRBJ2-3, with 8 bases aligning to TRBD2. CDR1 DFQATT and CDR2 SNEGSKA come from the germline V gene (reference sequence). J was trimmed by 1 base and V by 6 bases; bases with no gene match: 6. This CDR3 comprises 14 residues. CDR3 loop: CSAPTGGGTDTQYF. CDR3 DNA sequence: TGCAGTGCCCCCACGGGGGGGGGCACAGATACGCAGTATTTT.

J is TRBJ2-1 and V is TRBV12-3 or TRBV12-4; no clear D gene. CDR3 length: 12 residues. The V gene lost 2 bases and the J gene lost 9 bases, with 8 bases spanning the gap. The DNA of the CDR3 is TGTGCCAGCAGTTTACGCGCCCGTGAGCAGTTCTTC. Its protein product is CASSLRAREQFF.

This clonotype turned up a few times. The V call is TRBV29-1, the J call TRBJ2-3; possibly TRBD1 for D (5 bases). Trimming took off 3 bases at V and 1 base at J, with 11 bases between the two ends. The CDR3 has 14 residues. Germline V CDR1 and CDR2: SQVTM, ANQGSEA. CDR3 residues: CSVEWGPRTDTQYF. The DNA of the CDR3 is TGCAGCGTTGAGTGGGGCCCCCGCACAGATACGCAGTATTTT.